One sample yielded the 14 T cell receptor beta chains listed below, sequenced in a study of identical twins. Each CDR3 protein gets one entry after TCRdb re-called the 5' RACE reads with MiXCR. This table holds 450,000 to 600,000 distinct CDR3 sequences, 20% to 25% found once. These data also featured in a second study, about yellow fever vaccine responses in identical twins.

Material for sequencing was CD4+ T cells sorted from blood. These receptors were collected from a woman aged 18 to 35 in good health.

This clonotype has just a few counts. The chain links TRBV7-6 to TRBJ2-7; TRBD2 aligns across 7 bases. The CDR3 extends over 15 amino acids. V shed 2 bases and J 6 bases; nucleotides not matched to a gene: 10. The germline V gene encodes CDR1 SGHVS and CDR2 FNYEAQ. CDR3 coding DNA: TGTGCCAGCAGCTTATTTGGGGGGGGACTTGGCGAGCAGTACTTC. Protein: CASSLFGGGLGEQYF.

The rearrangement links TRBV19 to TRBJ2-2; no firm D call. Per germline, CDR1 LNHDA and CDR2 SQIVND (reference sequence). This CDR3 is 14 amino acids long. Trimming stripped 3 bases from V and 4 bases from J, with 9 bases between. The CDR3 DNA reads TGTGCCAGTAGTATCCAGTTACCCACCGGGGAGCTGTTTTTT. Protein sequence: CASSIQLPTGELFF.

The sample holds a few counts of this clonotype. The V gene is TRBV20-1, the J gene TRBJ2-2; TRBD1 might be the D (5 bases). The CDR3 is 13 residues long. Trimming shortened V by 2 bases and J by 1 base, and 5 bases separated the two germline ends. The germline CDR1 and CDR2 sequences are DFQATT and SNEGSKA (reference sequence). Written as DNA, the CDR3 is TGCAGTGCTAGAACAGGGAACACCGGGGAGCTGTTTTTT. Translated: CSARTGNTGELFF.

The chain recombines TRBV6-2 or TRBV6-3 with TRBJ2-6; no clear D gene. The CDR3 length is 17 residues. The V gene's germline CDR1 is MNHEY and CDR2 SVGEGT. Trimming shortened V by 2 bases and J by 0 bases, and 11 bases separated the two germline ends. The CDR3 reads CASSYGRFYSGANVLTF. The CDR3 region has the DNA TGTGCCAGCAGTTACGGCAGGTTCTACTCTGGGGCCAACGTCCTGACTTTC.

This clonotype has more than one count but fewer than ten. DNA for the CDR3: TGTGCCAGTAGTGACCGGACAGGAGCTGAAGCTTTCTTT. Its protein product is CASSDRTGAEAFF. The J gene is TRBJ1-1, the V gene TRBV19, with 7 bases lining up with TRBD1. The junction had 6 bases not matched to a gene; V was cut back by 5 bases and J by 6 bases. The CDR3 consists of 13 residues. Germline V gives CDR1 LNHDA, CDR2 SQIVND (reference sequence).

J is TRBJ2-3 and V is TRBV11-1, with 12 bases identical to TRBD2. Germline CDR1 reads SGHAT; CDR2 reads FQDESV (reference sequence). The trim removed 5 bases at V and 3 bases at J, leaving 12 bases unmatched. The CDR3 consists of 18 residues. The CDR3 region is CASSPLWLAGGRTDTQYF. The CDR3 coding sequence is TGTGCCAGCAGCCCTTTATGGCTAGCGGGAGGGAGGACAGATACGCAGTATTTT.

The CDR3 DNA follows: TGTGCCAGTAGTGCCCGGGACAGGGGATCGAACACTGAAGCTTTCTTT. Residues: CASSARDRGSNTEAFF. This rearrangement joins TRBV19 to TRBJ1-1, with 10 bases identical to TRBD1. In germline, CDR1 is LNHDA, CDR2 SQIVND (reference sequence). The trim removed 5 bases at V and 1 base at J, leaving 7 bases unmatched. This CDR3 comprises 16 residues.

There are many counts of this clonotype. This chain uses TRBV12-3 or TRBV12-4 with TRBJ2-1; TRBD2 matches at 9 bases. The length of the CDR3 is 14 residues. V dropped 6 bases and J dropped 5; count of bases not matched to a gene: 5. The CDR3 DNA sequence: TGTGCCAGCAGGGGGACTAGCTTGGACAATGAGCAGTTCTTC. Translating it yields CASRGTSLDNEQFF.

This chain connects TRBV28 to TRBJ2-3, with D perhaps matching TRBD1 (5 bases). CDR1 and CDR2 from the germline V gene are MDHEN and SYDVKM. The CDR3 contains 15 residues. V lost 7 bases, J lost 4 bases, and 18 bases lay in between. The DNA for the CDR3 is TGTGCCAGCAATACACAGGCCCTTCGTCCAGATACGCAGTATTTT. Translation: CASNTQALRPDTQYF.

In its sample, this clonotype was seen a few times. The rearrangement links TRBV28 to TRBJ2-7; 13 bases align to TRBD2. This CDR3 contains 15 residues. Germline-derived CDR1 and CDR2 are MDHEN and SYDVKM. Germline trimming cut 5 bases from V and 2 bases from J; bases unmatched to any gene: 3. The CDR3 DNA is TGTGCCAGCAGTACTAGCGGGAGGGCGCCCTACGAGCAGTACTTC. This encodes CASSTSGRAPYEQYF.

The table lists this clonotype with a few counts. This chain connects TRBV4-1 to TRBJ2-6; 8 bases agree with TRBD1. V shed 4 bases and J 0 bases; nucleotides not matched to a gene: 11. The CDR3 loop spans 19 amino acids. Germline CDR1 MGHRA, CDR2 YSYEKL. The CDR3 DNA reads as TGCGCCAGCAGCCCCCAAGACAGGGGAGTTGGCTCTGGGGCCAACGTCCTGACTTTC. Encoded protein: CASSPQDRGVGSGANVLTF.

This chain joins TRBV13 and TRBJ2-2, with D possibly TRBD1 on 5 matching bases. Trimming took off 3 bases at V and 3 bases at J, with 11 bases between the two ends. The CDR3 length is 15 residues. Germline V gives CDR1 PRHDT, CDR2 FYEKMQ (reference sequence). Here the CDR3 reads CASSLGPRYTGELFF. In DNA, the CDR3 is TGTGCCAGCAGCTTGGGGCCGCGTTACACCGGGGAGCTGTTTTTT.

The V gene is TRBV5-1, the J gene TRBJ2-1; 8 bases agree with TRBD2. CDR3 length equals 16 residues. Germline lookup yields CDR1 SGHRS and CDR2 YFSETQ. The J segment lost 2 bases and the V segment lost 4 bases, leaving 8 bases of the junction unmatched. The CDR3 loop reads CASSQISGVAYNEQFF. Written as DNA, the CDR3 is TGCGCCAGCAGCCAGATTAGCGGGGTGGCCTACAATGAGCAGTTCTTC.

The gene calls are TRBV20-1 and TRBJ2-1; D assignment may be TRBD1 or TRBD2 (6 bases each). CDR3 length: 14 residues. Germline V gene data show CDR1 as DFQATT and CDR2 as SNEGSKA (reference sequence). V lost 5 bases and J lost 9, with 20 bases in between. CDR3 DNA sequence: TGCAGTGCTCCCCTTGGAGGGGGGCTAGGTGAGCAGTTCTTC. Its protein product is CSAPLGGGLGEQFF.